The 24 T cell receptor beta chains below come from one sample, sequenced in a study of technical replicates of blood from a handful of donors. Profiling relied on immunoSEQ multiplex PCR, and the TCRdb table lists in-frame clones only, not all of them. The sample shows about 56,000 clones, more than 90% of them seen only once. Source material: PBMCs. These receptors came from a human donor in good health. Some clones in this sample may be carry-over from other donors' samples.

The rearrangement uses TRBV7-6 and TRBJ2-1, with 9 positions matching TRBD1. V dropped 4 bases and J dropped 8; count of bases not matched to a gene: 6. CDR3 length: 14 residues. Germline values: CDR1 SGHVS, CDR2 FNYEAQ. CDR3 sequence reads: CASSSGTGGHEQFF. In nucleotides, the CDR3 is TGTGCCAGCAGCTCCGGCACAGGGGGCCATGAGCAGTTCTTC.

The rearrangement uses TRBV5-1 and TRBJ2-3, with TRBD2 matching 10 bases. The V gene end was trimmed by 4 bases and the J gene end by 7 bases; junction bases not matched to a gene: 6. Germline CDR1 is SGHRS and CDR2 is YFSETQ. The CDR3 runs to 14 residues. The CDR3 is CASSRAGGPNTQYF. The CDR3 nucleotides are TGCGCCAGCAGCAGAGCGGGAGGGCCAAATACGCAGTATTTT.

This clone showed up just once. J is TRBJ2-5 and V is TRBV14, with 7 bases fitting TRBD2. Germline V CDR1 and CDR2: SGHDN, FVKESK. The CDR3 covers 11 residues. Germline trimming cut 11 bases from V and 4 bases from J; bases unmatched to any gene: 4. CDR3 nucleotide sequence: TGTGCCGGCGGGGGTCCAGAGACCCAGTACTTC. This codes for CAGGGPETQYF.

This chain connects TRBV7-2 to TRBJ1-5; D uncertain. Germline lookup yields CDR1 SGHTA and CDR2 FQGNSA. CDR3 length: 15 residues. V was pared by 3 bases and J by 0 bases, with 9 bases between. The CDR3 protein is CASSLTPYSNQPQHF. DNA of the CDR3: TGTGCCAGCAGCTTGACTCCTTATAGCAATCAGCCCCAGCATTTT.

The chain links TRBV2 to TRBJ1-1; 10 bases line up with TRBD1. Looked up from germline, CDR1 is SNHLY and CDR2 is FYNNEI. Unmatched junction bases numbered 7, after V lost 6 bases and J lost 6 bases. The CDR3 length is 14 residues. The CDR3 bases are TGTGCCAGCAGACGGGACAGGGGATGGCCTGAAGCTTTCTTT. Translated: CASRRDRGWPEAFF.

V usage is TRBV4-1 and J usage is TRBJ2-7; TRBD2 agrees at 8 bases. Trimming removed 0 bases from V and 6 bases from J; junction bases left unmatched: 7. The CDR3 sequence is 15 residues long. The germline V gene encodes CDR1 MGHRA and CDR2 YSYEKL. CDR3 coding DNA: TGCGCCAGCAGCCAAGATTTGGGGACTAGTCGCGAGCAGTACTTC. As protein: CASSQDLGTSREQYF.

CDR3 loop: CASSLVVSTSGNTIYF. The CDR3, as DNA: TGTGCCAGCAGCTTAGTCGTGAGCACCTCTGGAAACACCATATATTTT. The rearrangement uses TRBV7-2 and TRBJ1-3; D not certain. This CDR3 spans 16 amino acids. CDR1 SGHTA and CDR2 FQGNSA come from the germline V gene. V was trimmed by 1 base and J by 0 bases, leaving 10 bases between them.

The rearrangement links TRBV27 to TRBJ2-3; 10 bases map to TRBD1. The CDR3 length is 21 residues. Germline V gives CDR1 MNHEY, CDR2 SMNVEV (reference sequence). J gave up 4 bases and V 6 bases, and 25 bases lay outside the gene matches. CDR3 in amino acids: CASSSRFRDRGRIGRADTQYF. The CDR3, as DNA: TGTGCCAGCAGCTCACGATTCCGGGACAGGGGTAGAATTGGCCGGGCAGATACGCAGTATTTT.

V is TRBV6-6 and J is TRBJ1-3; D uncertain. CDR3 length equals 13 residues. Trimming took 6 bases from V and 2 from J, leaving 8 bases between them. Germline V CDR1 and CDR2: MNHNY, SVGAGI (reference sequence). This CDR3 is CASSQQTGNTIYF. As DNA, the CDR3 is TGTGCCAGCAGCCAACAGACTGGAAACACCATATATTTT.

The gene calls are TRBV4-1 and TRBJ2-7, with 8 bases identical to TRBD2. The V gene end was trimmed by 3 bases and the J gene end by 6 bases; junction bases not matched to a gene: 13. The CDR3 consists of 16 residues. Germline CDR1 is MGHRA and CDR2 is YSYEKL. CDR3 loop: CASSHSTGTRRIEQYF. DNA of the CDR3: TGCGCCAGCAGCCATAGCACGGGGACTAGACGCATCGAGCAGTACTTC.

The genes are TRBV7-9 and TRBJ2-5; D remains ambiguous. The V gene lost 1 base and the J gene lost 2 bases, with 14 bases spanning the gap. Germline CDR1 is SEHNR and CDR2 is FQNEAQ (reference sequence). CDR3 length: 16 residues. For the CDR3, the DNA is TGTGCCAGCAGCTTAGGGCCTGAGGATAGACAAGAGACCCAGTACTTC. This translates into CASSLGPEDRQETQYF.

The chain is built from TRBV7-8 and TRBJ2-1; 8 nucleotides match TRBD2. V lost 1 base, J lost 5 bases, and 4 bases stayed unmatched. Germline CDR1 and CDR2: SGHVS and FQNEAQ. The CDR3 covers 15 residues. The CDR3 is CASSLGGTRDNEQFF. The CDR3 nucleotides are TGTGCCAGCAGCTTAGGAGGGACTAGGGACAATGAGCAGTTCTTC.

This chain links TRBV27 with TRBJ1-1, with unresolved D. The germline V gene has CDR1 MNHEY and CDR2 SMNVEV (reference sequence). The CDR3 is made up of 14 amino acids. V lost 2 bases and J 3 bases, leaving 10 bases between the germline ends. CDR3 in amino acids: CASSLGHLYTEAFF. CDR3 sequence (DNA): TGTGCCAGCAGTTTAGGCCATCTGTACACTGAAGCTTTCTTT.

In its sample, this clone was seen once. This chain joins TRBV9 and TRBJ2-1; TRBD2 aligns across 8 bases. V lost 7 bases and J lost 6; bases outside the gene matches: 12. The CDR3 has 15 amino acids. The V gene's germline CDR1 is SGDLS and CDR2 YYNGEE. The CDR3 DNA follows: TGTGCCAGCGCGGGGAGCGGGAGTACGCTCAATGAGCAGTTCTTC. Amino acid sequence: CASAGSGSTLNEQFF.

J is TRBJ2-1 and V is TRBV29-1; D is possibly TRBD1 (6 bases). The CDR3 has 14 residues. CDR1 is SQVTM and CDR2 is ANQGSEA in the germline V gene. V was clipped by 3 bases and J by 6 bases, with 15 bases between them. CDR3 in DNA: TGCAGCGTTGACACAGGGACGAGGACCAATGAGCAGTTCTTC. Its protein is CSVDTGTRTNEQFF.

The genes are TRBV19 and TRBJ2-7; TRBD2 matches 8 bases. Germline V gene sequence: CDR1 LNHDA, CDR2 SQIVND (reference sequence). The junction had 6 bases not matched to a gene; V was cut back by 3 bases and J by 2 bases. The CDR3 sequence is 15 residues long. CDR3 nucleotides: TGTGCCAGTAGTATCCGGGGGGGGTTCCCCTACGAGCAGTACTTC. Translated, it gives CASSIRGGFPYEQYF. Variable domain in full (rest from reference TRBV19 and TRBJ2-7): DGGITQSPKYLFRKEGQNVTLSCEQNLNHDAMYWYRQDPGQGLRLIYYSQIVNDFQKGDIAEGYSVSREKKESFPLTVTSAQKNPTAFYLCASSIRGGFPYEQYFGPGTRLTVT.

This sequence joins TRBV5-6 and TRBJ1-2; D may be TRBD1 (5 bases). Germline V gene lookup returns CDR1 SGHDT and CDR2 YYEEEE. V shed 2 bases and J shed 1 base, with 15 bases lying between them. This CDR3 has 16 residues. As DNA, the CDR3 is TGTGCCAGCAGCTTTGGGGGGTTAAGGTTTAACTATGGCTACACCTTC. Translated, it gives CASSFGGLRFNYGYTF.

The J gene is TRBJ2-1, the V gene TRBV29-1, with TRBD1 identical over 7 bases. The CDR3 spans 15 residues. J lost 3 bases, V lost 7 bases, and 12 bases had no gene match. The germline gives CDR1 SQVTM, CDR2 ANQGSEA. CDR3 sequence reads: CSAQLDRSVYNEQFF. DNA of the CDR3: TGCAGCGCCCAACTGGACAGGTCAGTCTACAATGAGCAGTTCTTC.

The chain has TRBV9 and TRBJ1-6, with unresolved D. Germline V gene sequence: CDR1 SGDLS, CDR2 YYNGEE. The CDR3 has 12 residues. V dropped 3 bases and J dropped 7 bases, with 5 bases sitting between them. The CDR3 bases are TGTGCCAGCAGCGCCAGGAATTCACCCCTCCACTTT. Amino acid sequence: CASSARNSPLHF.

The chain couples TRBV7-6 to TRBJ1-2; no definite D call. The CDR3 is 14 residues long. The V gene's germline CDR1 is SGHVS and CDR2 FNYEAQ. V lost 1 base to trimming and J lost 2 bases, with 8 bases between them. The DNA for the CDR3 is TGTGCCAGCAGCTTAGGACGAGGGAACTATGGCTACACCTTC. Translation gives CASSLGRGNYGYTF.

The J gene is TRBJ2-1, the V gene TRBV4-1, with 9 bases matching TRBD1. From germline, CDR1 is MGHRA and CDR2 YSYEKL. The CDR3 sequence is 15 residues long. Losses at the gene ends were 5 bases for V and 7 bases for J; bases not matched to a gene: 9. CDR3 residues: CASSSRDRALNEQFF. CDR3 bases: TGCGCCAGCAGCTCCCGGGACAGGGCTTTGAATGAGCAGTTCTTC.

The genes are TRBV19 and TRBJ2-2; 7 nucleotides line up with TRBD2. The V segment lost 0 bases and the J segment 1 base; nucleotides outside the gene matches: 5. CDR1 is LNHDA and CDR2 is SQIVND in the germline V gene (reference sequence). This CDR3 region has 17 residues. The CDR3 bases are TGTGCCAGTAGTATAGATCTACGCGGGGGGAACACCGGGGAGCTGTTTTTT. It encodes CASSIDLRGGNTGELFF.

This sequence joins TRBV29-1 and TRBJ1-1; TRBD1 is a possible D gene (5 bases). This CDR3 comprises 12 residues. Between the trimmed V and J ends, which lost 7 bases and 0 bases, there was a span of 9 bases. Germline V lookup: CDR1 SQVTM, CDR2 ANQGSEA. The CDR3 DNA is TGCAGCGCCGACAGCCTGAACACTGAAGCTTTCTTT. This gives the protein CSADSLNTEAFF.

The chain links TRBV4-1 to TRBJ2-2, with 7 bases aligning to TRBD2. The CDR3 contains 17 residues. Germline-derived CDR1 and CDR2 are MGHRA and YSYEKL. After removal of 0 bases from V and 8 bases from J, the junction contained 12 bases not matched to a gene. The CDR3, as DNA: TGCGCCAGCAGCCAAGAGTTCCGGTTAGCGGGTGCAGGGGAGCTGTTTTTT. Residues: CASSQEFRLAGAGELFF.